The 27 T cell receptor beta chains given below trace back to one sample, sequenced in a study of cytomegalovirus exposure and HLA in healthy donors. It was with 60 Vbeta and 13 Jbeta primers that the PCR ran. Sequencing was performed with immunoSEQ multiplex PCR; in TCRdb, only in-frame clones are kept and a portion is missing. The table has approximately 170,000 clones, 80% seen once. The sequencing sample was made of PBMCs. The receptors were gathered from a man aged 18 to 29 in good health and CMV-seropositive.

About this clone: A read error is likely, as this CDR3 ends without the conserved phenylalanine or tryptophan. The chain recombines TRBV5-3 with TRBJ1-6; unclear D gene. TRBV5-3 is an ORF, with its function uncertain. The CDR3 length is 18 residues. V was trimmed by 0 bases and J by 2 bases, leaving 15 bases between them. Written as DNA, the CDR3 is TGTGCCAGAAGCTTGGTCGTTGGCCTCAGGCCCTATAATTCACCCCTCCACCTT. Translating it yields CARSLVVGLRPYNSPLHL.

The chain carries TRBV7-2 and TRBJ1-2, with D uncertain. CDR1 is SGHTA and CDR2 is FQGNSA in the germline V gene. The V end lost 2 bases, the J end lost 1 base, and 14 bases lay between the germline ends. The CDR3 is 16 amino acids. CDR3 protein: CASSLYSLRGNYGYTF. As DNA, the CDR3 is TGTGCCAGCAGCTTATACTCCCTTCGGGGTAACTATGGCTACACCTTC.

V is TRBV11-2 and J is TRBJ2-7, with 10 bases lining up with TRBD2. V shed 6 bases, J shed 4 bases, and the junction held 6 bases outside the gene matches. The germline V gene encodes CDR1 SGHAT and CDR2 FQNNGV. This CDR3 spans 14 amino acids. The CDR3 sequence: CASRVLAGRYEQYF. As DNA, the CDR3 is TGTGCCAGCAGAGTACTAGCGGGAAGGTACGAGCAGTACTTC. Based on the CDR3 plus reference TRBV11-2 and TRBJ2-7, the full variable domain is EAGVAQSPRYKIIEKRQSVAFWCNPISGHATLYWYQQILGQGPKLLIQFQNNGVVDDSQLPKDRFSAERLKGVDSTLKIQPAKLEDSAVYLCASRVLAGRYEQYFGPGTRLTVT.

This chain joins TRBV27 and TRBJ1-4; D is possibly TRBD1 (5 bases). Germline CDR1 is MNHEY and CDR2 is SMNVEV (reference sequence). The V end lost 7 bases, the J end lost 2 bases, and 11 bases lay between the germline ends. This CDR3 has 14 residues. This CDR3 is CASKVQGTNEKLFF. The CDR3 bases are TGTGCCAGCAAGGTCCAGGGCACTAATGAAAAACTGTTTTTT. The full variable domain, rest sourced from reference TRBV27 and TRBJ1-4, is EAQVTQNPRYLITVTGKKLTVTCSQNMNHEYMSWYRQDPGLGLRQIYYSMNVEVTDKGDVPEGYKVSRKEKRNFPLILESPSPNQTSLYFCASKVQGTNEKLFFGSGTQLSVL.

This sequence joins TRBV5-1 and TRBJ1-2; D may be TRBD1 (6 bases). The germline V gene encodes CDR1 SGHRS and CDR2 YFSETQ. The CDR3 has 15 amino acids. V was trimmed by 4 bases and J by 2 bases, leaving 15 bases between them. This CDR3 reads CASSPRTVGNYGYTF. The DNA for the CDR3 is TGCGCCAGCAGCCCCAGGACAGTTGGAAACTATGGCTACACCTTC.

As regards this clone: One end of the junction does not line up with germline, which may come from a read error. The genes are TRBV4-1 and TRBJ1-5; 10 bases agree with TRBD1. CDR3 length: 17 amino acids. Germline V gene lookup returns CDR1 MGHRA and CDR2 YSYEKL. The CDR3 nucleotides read TGCGTCAGCAGCCAAGAGGGAGGGACAGGGGCCGCGCGGCCCCAGCATTTT. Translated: CVSSQEGGTGAARPQHF.

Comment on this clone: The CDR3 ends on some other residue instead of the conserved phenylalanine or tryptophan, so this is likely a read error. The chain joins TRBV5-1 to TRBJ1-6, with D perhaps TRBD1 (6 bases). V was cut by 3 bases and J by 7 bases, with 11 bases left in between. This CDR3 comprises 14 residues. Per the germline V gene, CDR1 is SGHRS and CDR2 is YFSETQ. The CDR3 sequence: CASSSGQHNSPLHL. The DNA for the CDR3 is TGCGCCAGCAGCTCAGGACAGCACAATTCACCCCTCCACCTT.

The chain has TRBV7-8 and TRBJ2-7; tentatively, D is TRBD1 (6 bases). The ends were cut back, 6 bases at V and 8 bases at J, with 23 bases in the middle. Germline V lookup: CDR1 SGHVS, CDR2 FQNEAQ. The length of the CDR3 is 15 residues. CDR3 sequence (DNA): TGTGCCAGCAGGGCCATTTCCGGGACACTTGTCAAGCAGTACTTC. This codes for CASRAISGTLVKQYF.

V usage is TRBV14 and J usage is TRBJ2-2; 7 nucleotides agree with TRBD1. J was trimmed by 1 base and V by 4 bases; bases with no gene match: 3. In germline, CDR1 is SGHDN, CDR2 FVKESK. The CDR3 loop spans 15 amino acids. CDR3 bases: TGTGCCAGCAGCCTCAGGGGGATGAACACCGGGGAGCTGTTTTTT. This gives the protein CASSLRGMNTGELFF.

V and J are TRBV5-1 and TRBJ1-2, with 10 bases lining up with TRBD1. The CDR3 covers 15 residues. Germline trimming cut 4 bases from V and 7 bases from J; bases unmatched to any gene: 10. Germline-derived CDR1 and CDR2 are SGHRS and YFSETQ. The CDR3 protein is CASSEDRGKSSGYTF. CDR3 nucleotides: TGCGCCAGCAGCGAGGACAGGGGGAAGTCCTCTGGCTACACCTTC.

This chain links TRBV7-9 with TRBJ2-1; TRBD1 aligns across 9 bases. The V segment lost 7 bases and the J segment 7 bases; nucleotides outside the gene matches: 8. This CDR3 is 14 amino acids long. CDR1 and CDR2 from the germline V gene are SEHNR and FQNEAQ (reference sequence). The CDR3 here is CASKGDRGVNEQFF. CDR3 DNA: TGTGCCAGCAAAGGAGACAGGGGGGTTAATGAGCAGTTCTTC.

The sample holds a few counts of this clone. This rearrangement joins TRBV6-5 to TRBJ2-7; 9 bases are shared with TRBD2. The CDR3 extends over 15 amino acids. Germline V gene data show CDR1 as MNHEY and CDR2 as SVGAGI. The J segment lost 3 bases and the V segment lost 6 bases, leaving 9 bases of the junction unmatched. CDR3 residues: CASSWTSEAIYEQYF. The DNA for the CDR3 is TGTGCCAGCAGCTGGACTAGCGAGGCCATCTACGAGCAGTACTTC.

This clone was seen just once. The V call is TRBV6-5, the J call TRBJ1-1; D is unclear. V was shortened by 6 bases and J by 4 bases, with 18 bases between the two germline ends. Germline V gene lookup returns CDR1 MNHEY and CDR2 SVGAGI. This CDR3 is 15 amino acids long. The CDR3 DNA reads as TGTGCCAGCAGCTCCCTCCTATATGAGGCCACTGAAGCTTTCTTT. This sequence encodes CASSSLLYEATEAFF.

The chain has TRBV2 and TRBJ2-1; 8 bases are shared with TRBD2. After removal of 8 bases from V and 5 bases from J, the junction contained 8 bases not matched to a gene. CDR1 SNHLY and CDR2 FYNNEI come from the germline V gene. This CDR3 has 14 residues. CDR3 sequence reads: CASPSGRLDNEQFF. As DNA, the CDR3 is TGTGCCAGCCCAAGCGGGAGACTAGACAATGAGCAGTTCTTC.

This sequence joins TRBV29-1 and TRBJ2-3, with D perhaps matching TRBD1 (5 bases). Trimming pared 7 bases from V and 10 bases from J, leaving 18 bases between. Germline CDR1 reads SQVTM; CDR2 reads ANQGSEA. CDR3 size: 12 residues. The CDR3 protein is CSATPAPGSQYF. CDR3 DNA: TGCAGCGCCACGCCGGCCCCAGGGTCGCAGTATTTT.

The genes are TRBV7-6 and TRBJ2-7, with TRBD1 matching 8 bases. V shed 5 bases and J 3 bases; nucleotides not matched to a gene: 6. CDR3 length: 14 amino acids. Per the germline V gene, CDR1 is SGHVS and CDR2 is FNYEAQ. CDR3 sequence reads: CASSARGQGYEQYF. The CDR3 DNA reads TGTGCCAGCAGCGCCCGAGGACAGGGCTACGAGCAGTACTTC. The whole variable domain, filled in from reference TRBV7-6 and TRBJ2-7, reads GAGVSQSPRYKVTKRGQDVALRCDPISGHVSLYWYRQALGQGPEFLTYFNYEAQQDKSGLPNDRFSAERPEGSISTLTIQRTEQRDSAMYRCASSARGQGYEQYFGPGTRLTVT.

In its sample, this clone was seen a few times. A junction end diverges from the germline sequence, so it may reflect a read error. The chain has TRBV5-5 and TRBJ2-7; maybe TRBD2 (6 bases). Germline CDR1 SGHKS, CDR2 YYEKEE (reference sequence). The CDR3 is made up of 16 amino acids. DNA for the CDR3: TGCGCCAGCAGCCAAGATGGGGTGGGAGGCTCCTACGAGCAGTACTTC. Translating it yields CASSQDGVGGSYEQYF.

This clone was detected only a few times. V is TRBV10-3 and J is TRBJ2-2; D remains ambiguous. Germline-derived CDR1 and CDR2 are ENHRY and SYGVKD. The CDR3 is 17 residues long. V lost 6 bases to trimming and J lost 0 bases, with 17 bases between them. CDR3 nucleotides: TGTGCCATCAGCCATGACCACAGTAATTCGAACACCGGGGAGCTGTTTTTT. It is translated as CAISHDHSNSNTGELFF.

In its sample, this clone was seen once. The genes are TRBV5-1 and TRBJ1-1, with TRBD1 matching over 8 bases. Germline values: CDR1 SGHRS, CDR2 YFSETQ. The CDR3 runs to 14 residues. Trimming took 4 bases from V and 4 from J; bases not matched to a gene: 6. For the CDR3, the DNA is TGCGCCAGCAGCATAGACAGGGGTGGCACTGAAGCTTTCTTT. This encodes CASSIDRGGTEAFF.

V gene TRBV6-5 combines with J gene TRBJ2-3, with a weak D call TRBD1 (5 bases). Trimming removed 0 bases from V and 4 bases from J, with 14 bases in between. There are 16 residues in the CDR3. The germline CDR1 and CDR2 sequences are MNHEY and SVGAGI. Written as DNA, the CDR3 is TGTGCCAGCAGTTACTCGATGGGGCATAGGGCAGATACGCAGTATTTT. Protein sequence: CASSYSMGHRADTQYF.

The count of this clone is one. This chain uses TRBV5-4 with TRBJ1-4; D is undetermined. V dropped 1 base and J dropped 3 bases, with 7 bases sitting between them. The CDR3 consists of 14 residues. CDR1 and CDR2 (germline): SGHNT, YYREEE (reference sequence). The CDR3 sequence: CASSLMSSNEKLFF. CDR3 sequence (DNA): TGTGCCAGCAGCTTGATGTCTTCTAATGAAAAACTGTTTTTT. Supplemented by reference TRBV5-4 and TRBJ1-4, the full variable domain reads ETGVTQSPTHLIKTRGQQVTLRCSSQSGHNTVSWYQQALGQGPQFIFQYYREEENGRGNFPPRFSGLQFPNYSSELNVNALELDDSALYLCASSLMSSNEKLFFGSGTQLSVL.

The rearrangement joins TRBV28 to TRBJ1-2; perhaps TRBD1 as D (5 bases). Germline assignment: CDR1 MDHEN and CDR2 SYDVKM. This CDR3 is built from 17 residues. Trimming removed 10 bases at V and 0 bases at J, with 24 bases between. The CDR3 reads CATKEFKNRRSNYGYTF. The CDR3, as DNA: TGTGCCACCAAAGAATTCAAAAACAGGCGATCTAACTATGGCTACACCTTC.

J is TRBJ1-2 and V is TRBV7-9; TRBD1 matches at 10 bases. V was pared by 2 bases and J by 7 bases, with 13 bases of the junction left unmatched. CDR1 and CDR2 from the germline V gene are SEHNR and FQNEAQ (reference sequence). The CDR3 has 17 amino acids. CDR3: CASSLMGSGTGAAGYTF. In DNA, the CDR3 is TGTGCCAGCAGCTTAATGGGCTCCGGGACAGGGGCGGCTGGCTACACCTTC.

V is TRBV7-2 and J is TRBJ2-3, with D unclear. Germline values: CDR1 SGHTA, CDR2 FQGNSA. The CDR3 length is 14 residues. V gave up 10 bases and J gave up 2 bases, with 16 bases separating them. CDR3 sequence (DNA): TGTGCCATTCTTCTAGTGAGCAACACAGATACGCAGTATTTT. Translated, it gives CAILLVSNTDTQYF.

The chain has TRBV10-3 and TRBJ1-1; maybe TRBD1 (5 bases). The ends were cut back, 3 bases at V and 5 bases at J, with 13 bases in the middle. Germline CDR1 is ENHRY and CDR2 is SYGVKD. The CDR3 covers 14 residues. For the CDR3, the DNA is TGTGCCATCAGTGAAGGAGGGGCCGGGACTGAAGCTTTCTTT. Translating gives CAISEGGAGTEAFF.

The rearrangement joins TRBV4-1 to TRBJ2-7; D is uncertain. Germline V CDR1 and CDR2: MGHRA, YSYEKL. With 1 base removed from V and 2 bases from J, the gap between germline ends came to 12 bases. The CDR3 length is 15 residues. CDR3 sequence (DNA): TGCGCCAGCAGCCAAGGGGCAGGCCTGCCCTACGAGCAGTACTTC. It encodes CASSQGAGLPYEQYF.

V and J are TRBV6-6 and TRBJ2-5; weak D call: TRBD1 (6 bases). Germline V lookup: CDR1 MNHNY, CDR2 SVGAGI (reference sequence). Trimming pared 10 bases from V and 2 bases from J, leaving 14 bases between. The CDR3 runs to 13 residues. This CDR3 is CATQGSSQETQYF. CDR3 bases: TGTGCCACCCAGGGGAGTTCACAAGAGACCCAGTACTTC.